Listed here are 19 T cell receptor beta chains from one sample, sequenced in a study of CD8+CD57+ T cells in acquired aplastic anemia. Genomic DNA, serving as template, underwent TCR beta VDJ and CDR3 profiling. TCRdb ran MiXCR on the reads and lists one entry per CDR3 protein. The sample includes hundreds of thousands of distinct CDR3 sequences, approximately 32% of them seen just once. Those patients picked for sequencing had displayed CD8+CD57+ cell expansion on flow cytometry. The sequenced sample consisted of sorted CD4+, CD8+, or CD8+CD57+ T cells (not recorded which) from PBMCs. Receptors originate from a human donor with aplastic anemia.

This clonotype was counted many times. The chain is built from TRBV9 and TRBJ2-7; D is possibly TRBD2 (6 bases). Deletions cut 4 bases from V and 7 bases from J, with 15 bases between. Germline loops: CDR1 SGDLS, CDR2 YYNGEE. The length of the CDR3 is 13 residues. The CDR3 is CASSRHWGEEQYF. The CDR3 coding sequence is TGTGCCAGCAGCCGGCATTGGGGGGAAGAGCAGTACTTC. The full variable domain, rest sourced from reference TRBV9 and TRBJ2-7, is DSGVTQTPKHLITATGQRVTLRCSPRSGDLSVYWYQQSLDQGLQFLIQYYNGEERAKGNILERFSAQQFPDLHSELNLSSLELGDSALYFCASSRHWGEEQYFGPGTRLTVT.

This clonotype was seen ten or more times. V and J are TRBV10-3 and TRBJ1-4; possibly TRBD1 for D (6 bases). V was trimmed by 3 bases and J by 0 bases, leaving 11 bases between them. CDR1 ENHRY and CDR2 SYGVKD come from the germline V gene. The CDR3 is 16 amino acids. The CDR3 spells CAISEWGRSTNEKLFF. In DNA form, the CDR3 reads TGTGCCATCAGTGAATGGGGGCGATCAACTAATGAAAAACTGTTTTTT.

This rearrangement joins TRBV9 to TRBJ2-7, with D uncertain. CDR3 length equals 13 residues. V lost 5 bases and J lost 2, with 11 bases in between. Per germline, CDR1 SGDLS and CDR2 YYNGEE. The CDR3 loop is CASSRVGTYEQYF. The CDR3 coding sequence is TGTGCCAGCAGTCGAGTCGGCACCTACGAGCAGTACTTC.

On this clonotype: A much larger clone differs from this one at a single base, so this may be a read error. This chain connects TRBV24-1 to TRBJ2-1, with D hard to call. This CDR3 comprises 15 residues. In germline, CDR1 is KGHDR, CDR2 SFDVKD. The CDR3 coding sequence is TGTGCCGCCAGTGACCAGAGACAAAACTACAATGAGCAGTTCTTC. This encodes CAASDQRQNYNEQFF.

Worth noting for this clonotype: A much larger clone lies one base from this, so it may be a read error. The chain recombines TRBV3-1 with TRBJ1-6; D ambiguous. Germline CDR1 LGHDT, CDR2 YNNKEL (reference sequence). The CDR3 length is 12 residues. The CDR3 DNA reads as TGTGCCGGCAGTTCGACCAATTCACCCCTCCACTTT. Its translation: CAGSSTNSPLHF.

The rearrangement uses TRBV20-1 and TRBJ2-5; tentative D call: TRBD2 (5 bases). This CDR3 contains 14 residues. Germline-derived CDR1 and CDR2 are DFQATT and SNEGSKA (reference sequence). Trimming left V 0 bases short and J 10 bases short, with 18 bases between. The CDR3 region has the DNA TGCAGTGCTAGAGATCAACTAGTACCAAGGGACCAGTACTTC. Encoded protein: CSARDQLVPRDQYF.

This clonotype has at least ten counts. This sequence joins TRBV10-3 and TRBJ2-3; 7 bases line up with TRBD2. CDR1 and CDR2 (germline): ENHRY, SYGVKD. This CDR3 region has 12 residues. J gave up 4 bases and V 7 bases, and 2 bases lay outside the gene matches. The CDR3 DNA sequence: TGTGCCATCATGGGGGGGGCAGATACGCAGTATTTT. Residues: CAIMGGADTQYF.

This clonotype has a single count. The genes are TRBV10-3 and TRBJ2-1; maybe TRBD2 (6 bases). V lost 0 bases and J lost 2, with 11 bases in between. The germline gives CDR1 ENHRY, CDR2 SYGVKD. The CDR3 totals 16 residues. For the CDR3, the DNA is TGTGCCATCAGTGAGTCTACGCTAGCGACCTACAATGAGCAGTTCTTC. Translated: CAISESTLATYNEQFF.

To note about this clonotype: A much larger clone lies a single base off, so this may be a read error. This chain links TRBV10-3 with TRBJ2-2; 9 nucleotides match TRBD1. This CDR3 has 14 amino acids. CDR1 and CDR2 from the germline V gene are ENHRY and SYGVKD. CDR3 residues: CAIRGDRDTGELLF. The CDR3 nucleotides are TGTGCCATCAGGGGGGACAGGGATACCGGGGAGCTGCTTTTT.

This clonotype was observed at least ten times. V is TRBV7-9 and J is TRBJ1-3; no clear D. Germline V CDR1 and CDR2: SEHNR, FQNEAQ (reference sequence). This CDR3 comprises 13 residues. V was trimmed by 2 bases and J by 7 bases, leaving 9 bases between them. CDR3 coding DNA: TGTGCCAGCAGCTTAAGGCAGAGGAACACCATATATTTT. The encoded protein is CASSLRQRNTIYF.

CDR3 nucleotide sequence: TGTGCCAGCAGCTTAAACCTCGTGGCAGGGGGGGCGGAGGAGCAGTTCTTC. It codes for CASSLNLVAGGAEEQFF. The gene calls are TRBV7-9 and TRBJ2-1; the D gene could be TRBD1 or TRBD2 (7 bases each). This CDR3 spans 17 amino acids. V lost 2 bases, J lost 10 bases, and 24 bases lay in between. CDR1 and CDR2 (germline): SEHNR, FQNEAQ (reference sequence).

CDR3 in amino acids: CASSQEFLAGNYEQYF. CDR3 coding DNA: TGTGCCAGCAGCCAAGAATTCCTAGCGGGGAACTACGAGCAGTACTTC. The gene calls are TRBV3-1 and TRBJ2-7; TRBD2 matches 9 bases. Germline V gene sequence: CDR1 LGHDT, CDR2 YNNKEL (reference sequence). V lost 0 bases and J lost 3; bases outside the gene matches: 6. The length of the CDR3 is 16 residues.

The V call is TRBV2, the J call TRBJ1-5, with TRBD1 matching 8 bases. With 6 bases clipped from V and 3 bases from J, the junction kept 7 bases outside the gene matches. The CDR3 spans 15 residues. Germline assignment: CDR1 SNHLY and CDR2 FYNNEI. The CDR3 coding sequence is TGTGCCAGCAGAATGGACAGGGCATCCAATCAGCCCCAGCATTTT. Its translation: CASRMDRASNQPQHF. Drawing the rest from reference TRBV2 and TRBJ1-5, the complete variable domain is EPEVTQTPSHQVTQMGQEVILRCVPISNHLYFYWYRQILGQKVEFLVSFYNNEISEKSEIFDDQFSVERPDGSNFTLKIRSTKLEDSAMYFCASRMDRASNQPQHFGDGTRLSIL.

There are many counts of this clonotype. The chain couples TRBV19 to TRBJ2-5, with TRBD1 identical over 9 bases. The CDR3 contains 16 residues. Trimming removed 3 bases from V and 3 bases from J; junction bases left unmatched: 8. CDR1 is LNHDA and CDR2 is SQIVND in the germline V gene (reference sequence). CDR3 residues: CASSMFLGQGEETQYF. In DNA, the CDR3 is TGTGCCAGTAGTATGTTTCTGGGACAGGGAGAAGAGACCCAGTACTTC.

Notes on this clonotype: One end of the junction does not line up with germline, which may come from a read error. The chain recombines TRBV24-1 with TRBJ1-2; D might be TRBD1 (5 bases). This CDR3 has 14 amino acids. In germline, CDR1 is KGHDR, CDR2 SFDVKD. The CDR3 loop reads CATSDVGTDYDYTF. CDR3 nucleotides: TGTGCCACCAGTGATGTCGGGACGGACTATGACTACACCTTC.

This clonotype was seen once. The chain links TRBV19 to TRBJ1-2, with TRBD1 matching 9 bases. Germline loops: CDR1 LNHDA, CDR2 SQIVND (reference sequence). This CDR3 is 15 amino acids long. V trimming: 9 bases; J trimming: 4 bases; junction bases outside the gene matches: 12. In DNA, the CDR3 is TGTGCCAGCTTGCGACAGGGGGAGAAGGCCTATGGCTACACCTTC. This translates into CASLRQGEKAYGYTF. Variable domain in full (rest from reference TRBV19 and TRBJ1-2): DGGITQSPKYLFRKEGQNVTLSCEQNLNHDAMYWYRQDPGQGLRLIYYSQIVNDFQKGDIAEGYSVSREKKESFPLTVTSAQKNPTAFYLCASLRQGEKAYGYTFGSGTRLTVV.

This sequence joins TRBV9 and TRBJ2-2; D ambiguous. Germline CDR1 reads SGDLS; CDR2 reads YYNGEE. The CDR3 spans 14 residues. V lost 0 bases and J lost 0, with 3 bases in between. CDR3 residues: CASSVGPNTGELFF. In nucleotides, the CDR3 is TGTGCCAGCAGCGTAGGACCGAACACCGGGGAGCTGTTTTTT.

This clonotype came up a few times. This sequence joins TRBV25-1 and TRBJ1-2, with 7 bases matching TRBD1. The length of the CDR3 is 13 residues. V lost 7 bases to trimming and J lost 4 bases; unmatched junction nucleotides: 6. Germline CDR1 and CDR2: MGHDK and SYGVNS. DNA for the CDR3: TGTGCCAGCATAGACAGGGCAGTCTATGGCTACACCTTC. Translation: CASIDRAVYGYTF.

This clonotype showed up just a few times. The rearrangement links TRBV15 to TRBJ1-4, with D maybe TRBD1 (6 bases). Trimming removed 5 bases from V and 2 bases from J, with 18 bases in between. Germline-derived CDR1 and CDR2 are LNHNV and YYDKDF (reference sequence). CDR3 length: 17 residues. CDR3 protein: CATSRGHPGRTNEKLFF. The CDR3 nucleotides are TGTGCCACCAGCCGGGGGCACCCCGGTAGGACTAATGAAAAACTGTTTTTT.